A single count supports the clone carrying this TCR beta chain. What it binds is not known. The J segment lost 9 bases and the V segment lost 5 bases, leaving 13 bases of the junction unmatched. The CDR3 is 15 amino acids. CDR1 SGHRS and CDR2 YFSETQ come from the germline V gene. These data are taken from a study of cytomegalovirus exposure and HLA in healthy donors. Study-level points and caveats: HLA allele associations emerged for some 16,000 TCR beta sequences in a later analysis, at 0.05 false discovery rate. Three CMV-associated chains were confirmed in vitro to be specific for CMV antigens. V segments that were indistinguishable, TRBV6-2 and TRBV6-3 among them, were omitted from analysis. Being productive about 87% or about 30% of the time was typical of most TCR beta V segments in an earlier analysis.

Researchers ran the PCR with 60 Vbeta and 13 Jbeta primers. Method: immunoSEQ multiplex PCR; TCRdb's copy keeps in-frame clones and lacks some. The sample consists of about 93,000 clones, just over 75% of them appearing once. The sequence came from a young man in good health and CMV-seronegative. Sequences were obtained from PBMCs. This chain joins TRBV5-1 and TRBJ2-1; 8 bases fit TRBD1. The CDR3 nucleotides read TGCGCCAGCAGTAACGGGGACAGGCCCAGGTCTGAGCAGTTCTTC. This gives the protein CASSNGDRPRSEQFF.